A selection of T cell receptor beta chains follows, all from one sample in a study of shared clonotypes between healthy human individuals. Assay: immunoSEQ multiplex PCR; the TCRdb copy retains only in-frame clones and omits some. The table lists 2 million to 2.5 million clones, less than 95% of them singletons. The sample taken for sequencing was naive CD4+ T cells from PBMCs. The receptors derive from a man aged 18 to 30 in good health. Some clones in this sample may be carry-over from other donors' samples. Both conserved end residues are part of each CDR3. D genes are given only for firm matches. Size is stated for part of the rows, as once, few or many counts, or as a class when the clone is expanded.

clone size	J gene	V gene	D gene	CDR3 protein	CDR3 DNA
NA	TRBJ2-3	TRBV10-3	NA	CAIREDSSSTDTQYF	TGTGCCATCAGAGAGGACAGTTCTAGCACAGATACGCAGTATTTT
few	TRBJ1-2	TRBV4-2	TRBD1	CASSPGGTGGESGYTF	TGTGCCAGCAGCCCTGGTGGGACAGGGGGAGAGTCTGGCTACACCTTC
NA	TRBJ2-2	TRBV6-5	NA	CASSYGRWGNTGELFF	TGTGCCAGCAGTTACGGGCGGTGGGGGAACACCGGGGAGCTGTTTTTT
once	TRBJ1-5	TRBV5-1	NA	CASSRAPGGQPQHF	TGCGCCAGCAGTCGGGCCCCGGGGGGTCAGCCCCAGCATTTT
NA	TRBJ1-1	TRBV4-1	NA	CASSHPQVGGRARTEAFF	TGCGCCAGCAGCCACCCCCAGGTGGGAGGGAGGGCGAGAACTGAAGCTTTCTTT
NA	TRBJ2-5	TRBV14	NA	CASSFTPETQYF	TGTGCCAGCAGTTTTACCCCGGAGACCCAGTACTTC
NA	TRBJ2-1	TRBV5-1	NA	CASGGSGRNEQFF	TGCGCCAGCGGGGGATCGGGTAGGAATGAGCAGTTCTTC
NA	TRBJ2-7	TRBV27	TRBD2	CASSSLASGRYEQYF	TGTGCCAGCTCCTCCCTAGCTAGCGGGAGGTACGAGCAGTACTTC
once	TRBJ2-3	TRBV25-1	TRBD1	CASSLYRGRTDTQYF	TGTGCCAGCAGCCTCTACAGGGGGAGGACAGATACGCAGTATTTT
NA	TRBJ2-1	TRBV14	NA	CASSQERGHPYNEQFF	TGTGCCAGCAGCCAAGAGCGGGGACACCCCTACAATGAGCAGTTCTTC
NA	TRBJ1-3	TRBV6-5	NA	CASRSGATIYF	TGTGCCAGCAGATCAGGGGCCACCATATATTTT
NA	TRBJ1-4	TRBV28	NA	CASSHLNEKLFF	TGTGCCAGCAGTCACTTAAATGAAAAACTGTTTTTT
NA	TRBJ2-4	TRBV7-2	NA	CASSSISGGMGRNIQYF	TGTGCCAGCAGCTCCATCTCTGGCGGGATGGGGCGAAACATTCAGTACTTC